These 16 T cell receptor beta chains share one sample of origin, sequenced in a study of T-cell reconstitution after alpha-beta-depleted transplantation in children. Unique molecular identifiers featured in how the TCRbeta library was prepared. TCRdb reprocessed the PCR reads via MiXCR and lists one record per CDR3 protein. This table holds 700,000 to 950,000 distinct CDR3 sequences, around 17% found once. Here the sequenced sample was PBMCs, mostly from graft donor cells, taken 360 days after TCRalphabeta/CD19-depleted stem cell transplant. These receptors were taken from a male patient between 10 and 17 years old who had a stem cell transplant for acute lymphoblastic leukemia, so the T cells may come from the graft donor.

In its sample, this clonotype was seen a few times. The chain has TRBV6-2 or TRBV6-3 and TRBJ2-7, with 10 bases lining up with TRBD1. V dropped 10 bases and J dropped 10; count of bases not matched to a gene: 10. The CDR3 totals 12 residues. Germline V gene lookup returns CDR1 MNHEY and CDR2 SVGEGT. CDR3 sequence (DNA): TGTGCCATAGAAGACAGGGGGCTCATCCAGTACTTC. This codes for CAIEDRGLIQYF.

This clonotype came up many times. The chain joins TRBV6-5 to TRBJ2-7, with D possibly TRBD2 on 7 matching bases. The CDR3 is 14 amino acids. V lost 0 bases to trimming and J lost 2 bases, with 8 bases between them. Germline loops: CDR1 MNHEY, CDR2 SVGAGI. CDR3 sequence reads: CASSYSGGPYEQYF. DNA of the CDR3: TGTGCCAGCAGTTACTCGGGGGGGCCCTACGAGCAGTACTTC.

The V and J genes are TRBV12-5 and TRBJ2-3; no reliable D call. The germline V gene encodes CDR1 LGHNT and CDR2 FRNRAP. The CDR3 covers 11 residues. V shed 6 bases and J shed 13 bases, with 14 bases lying between them. This chain's CDR3 is CASGGSGRKYF. The CDR3 region has the DNA TGTGCTAGTGGGGGCTCCGGACGGAAGTATTTT.

In its sample, this clonotype was seen many times. The chain employs TRBV7-6 and TRBJ2-1; D ambiguous. In germline, CDR1 is SGHVS, CDR2 FNYEAQ. V dropped 5 bases and J dropped 3 bases, with 14 bases sitting between them. This CDR3 is built from 15 residues. CDR3 protein: CASSHISRNYNEQFF. DNA of the CDR3: TGTGCCAGCAGCCATATTTCCAGGAACTACAATGAGCAGTTCTTC.

This clonotype was picked up many times. This chain links TRBV20-1 with TRBJ2-1; TRBD2 is a possible D gene (5 bases). The germline gives CDR1 DFQATT, CDR2 SNEGSKA (reference sequence). Between the trimmed V and J ends, which lost 0 bases and 3 bases, there was a span of 15 bases. The CDR3 covers 16 residues. Here the CDR3 DNA reads TGCAGTGCTAGAGATTTTGGACTTGACCTCTACAATGAGCAGTTCTTC. This translates into CSARDFGLDLYNEQFF.

This chain uses TRBV3-1 with TRBJ2-7; tentative D call: TRBD1 (5 bases). The CDR3 sequence is 16 residues long. Germline V CDR1 and CDR2: LGHDT, YNNKEL (reference sequence). V shed 0 bases and J shed 2 bases, with 14 bases lying between them. CDR3 region: CASSQDTVRQTYEQYF. CDR3 nucleotide sequence: TGTGCCAGCAGCCAAGATACCGTGCGACAGACCTACGAGCAGTACTTC.

This clonotype was detected only a few times. The V and J genes are TRBV10-3 and TRBJ1-6; unclear D gene. Trimming stripped 10 bases from V and 5 bases from J, with 12 bases between. The CDR3 covers 13 residues. Per the germline V gene, CDR1 is ENHRY and CDR2 is SYGVKD. Here the CDR3 reads CATWTANNSPLHF. For the CDR3, the DNA is TGTGCCACCTGGACTGCGAATAATTCACCCCTCCACTTT.

Comment on this clonotype: Germline is not matched at one junction end, which may reflect a read error. The chain has TRBV3-1 and TRBJ2-7; the D gene could be TRBD1 or TRBD2 (5 bases each). From germline, CDR1 is LGHDT and CDR2 YNNKEL (reference sequence). The CDR3 length is 16 residues. This CDR3 reads CACSQEGLGVSYEQYF. CDR3 nucleotide sequence: TGTGCCTGCAGCCAAGAGGGTCTGGGGGTGTCCTACGAGCAGTACTTC.

This clonotype was seen more than once but under ten times. In DNA form, the CDR3 reads TGTGCCACCGGGGACAGGGCTAGCACAGATACGCAGTATTTT. Its protein product is CATGDRASTDTQYF. J is TRBJ2-3 and V is TRBV15, with 9 bases identical to TRBD1. The ends lost 8 bases at V and 0 bases at J; junction bases unmatched: 3. The CDR3 loop spans 14 amino acids. Germline lookup yields CDR1 LNHNV and CDR2 YYDKDF (reference sequence). The complete variable domain, with remaining parts taken from reference TRBV15 and TRBJ2-3, reads DAMVIQNPRYQVTQFGKPVTLSCSQTLNHNVMYWYQQKSSQAPKLLFHYYDKDFNNEADTPDNFQSRRPNTSFCFLDIRSPGLGDTAMYLCATGDRASTDTQYFGPGTRLTVL.

J is TRBJ1-4 and V is TRBV5-1, with D possibly TRBD1 on 5 matching bases. Trimming pared 4 bases from V and 3 bases from J, leaving 16 bases between. This CDR3 has 16 residues. Germline CDR1 reads SGHRS; CDR2 reads YFSETQ. The chain's CDR3 is CASSRGDSPSNEKLFF. DNA for the CDR3: TGCGCCAGCAGCCGTGGAGACAGCCCTTCTAATGAAAAACTGTTTTTT. Variable domain in full (rest from reference TRBV5-1 and TRBJ1-4): KAGVTQTPRYLIKTRGQQVTLSCSPISGHRSVSWYQQTPGQGLQFLFEYFSETQRNKGNFPGRFSGRQFSNSRSEMNVSTLELGDSALYLCASSRGDSPSNEKLFFGSGTQLSVL.

The CDR3, as DNA: TGCGCCAGCAGCACCGGGACAGACACTGAAGCTTTCTTT. Protein: CASSTGTDTEAFF. The rearrangement joins TRBV5-1 to TRBJ1-1; 7 bases match TRBD1. CDR3 length: 13 residues. Germline CDR1 is SGHRS and CDR2 is YFSETQ. Trimming at V came to 4 bases and at J to 3 bases, leaving 3 bases not matched to a gene.

The gene calls are TRBV20-1 and TRBJ2-6; either TRBD1 or TRBD2 may fit D (5 bases each). V shed 3 bases and J shed 0 bases, with 21 bases lying between them. CDR3 size: 19 residues. CDR1 is DFQATT, CDR2 SNEGSKA, per germline (reference sequence). The CDR3: CSARSLGTRPSSGANVLTF. In nucleotides, the CDR3 is TGCAGTGCTAGGTCTCTCGGGACGCGTCCTAGCTCTGGGGCCAACGTCCTGACTTTC.

The V call is TRBV7-8, the J call TRBJ2-3; D is unclear. The V end lost 2 bases, the J end lost 11 bases, and 17 bases lay between the germline ends. This CDR3 contains 14 residues. CDR1 and CDR2 from the germline V gene are SGHVS and FQNEAQ. Here the CDR3 DNA reads TGTGCCAGCAGCTTAAGTAGGGCGGCATATCTGCAGTATTTT. Encoded protein: CASSLSRAAYLQYF.

This clonotype was picked up a small number of times. V is TRBV9 and J is TRBJ2-3; D is ambiguous. From germline, CDR1 is SGDLS and CDR2 YYNGEE. The V and J ends lost 4 bases and 2 bases respectively, with 14 bases between them. The CDR3 totals 15 residues. CDR3 DNA: TGTGCCAGCAGCCCCCCCCGAACAGTCACAGATACGCAGTATTTT. The encoded protein is CASSPPRTVTDTQYF.

The chain recombines TRBV7-9 with TRBJ1-1, with D hard to call. The germline V gene encodes CDR1 SEHNR and CDR2 FQNEAQ (reference sequence). Trimming took 8 bases from V and 0 from J, leaving 10 bases between them. The CDR3 contains 13 residues. This CDR3 reads CASVDTLNTEAFF. CDR3 in DNA: TGTGCCAGCGTAGACACCCTGAACACTGAAGCTTTCTTT.

The chain uses TRBV24-1 and TRBJ2-1, with 8 positions matching TRBD2. With V trimmed by 7 bases and J by 1 base, 8 bases remained unmatched. The CDR3 totals 16 residues. Germline V gene sequence: CDR1 KGHDR, CDR2 SFDVKD. The CDR3 DNA follows: TGTGCCACCAGGGAGCGGGAGCCCTGGTCCTACAATGAGCAGTTCTTC. It translates to CATREREPWSYNEQFF.